This entry lists 2 T cell receptor delta chains sequenced from one sample in a study of γδ T cells in repeated Plasmodium falciparum infection. TCRdb ran CATT on the multiplex PCR reads. The table lists about 51,000 delta-chain clones, roughly 2% of them singletons. Bulk repertoires came from Vgamma9/Vdelta2+ or Vdelta2-negative gammadelta T cells flow-sorted from PBMC. The sample taken for sequencing was gamma-delta T cells from blood. The receptors come from a pool of human donors (malaria-infected and uninfected, not separated).

This clone was seen a few times. It is likely a read error: a sequence one base away is far more abundant. Other DNA sequences within the sample encode an identical CDR3. Written as DNA, the CDR3 is TGTGCCTTCACCCTATCGGAGGGGAGAGGGGCTATTAAACTTATCTTT. Protein: CAFTLSEGRGAIKLIF. J gene calling gave no result, while the V gene is TRDV3. Germline V CDR1 and CDR2: TVYSNPD, GDNSRS (reference sequence). The CDR3 is 16 residues long.

In its sample, this clone was seen a few times. A far larger clone differs by one base, so this is likely a read error. Other DNA sequences from this sample encode an identical CDR3 as well. This rearrangement joins TRDV1 to TRDJ1, with 10 bases aligning to TRDD3. Since TCRdb gives no J gene, matching the DNA to germline was used here to assign it. V shed 3 bases and J 6 bases; nucleotides not matched to a gene: 25. This CDR3 spans 21 amino acids. Germline V gives CDR1 TSWWSYY, CDR2 QGS. The CDR3 nucleotides read TGTGCTCTTGGGGAGCTGGGTTGGGGTTCCCTGTACTGGGGGATCCGGCATAAACTCATCTTT. It encodes CALGELGWGSLYWGIRHKLIF.